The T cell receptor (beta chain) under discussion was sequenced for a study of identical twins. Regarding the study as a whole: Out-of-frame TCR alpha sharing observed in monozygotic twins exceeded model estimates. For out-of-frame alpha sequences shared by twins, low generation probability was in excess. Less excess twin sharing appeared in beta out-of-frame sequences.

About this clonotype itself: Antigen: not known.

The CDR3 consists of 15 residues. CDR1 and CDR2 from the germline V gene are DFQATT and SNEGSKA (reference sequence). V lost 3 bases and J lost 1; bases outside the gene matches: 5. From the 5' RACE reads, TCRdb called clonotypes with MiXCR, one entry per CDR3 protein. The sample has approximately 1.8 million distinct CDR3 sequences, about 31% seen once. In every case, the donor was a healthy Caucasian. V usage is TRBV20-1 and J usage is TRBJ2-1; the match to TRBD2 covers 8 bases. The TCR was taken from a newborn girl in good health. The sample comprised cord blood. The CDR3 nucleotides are TGCAGTGCTAGCGTTACTAGCGGATCCTACAATGAGCAGTTCTTC. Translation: CSASVTSGSYNEQFF.